These T cell receptor beta chains were read from a single sample in a study of T-cell reconstitution after alpha-beta-depleted transplantation in children. TCRdb ran MiXCR on the PCR reads and lists one entry per CDR3 protein. The sample records approximately 110,000 distinct CDR3 sequences, under 30% being singletons. This material consisted of PBMCs, mostly from graft donor cells, taken 180 days after TCRalphabeta/CD19-depleted stem cell transplant. The receptors originated from a male patient between 2 and 10 years old who had a stem cell transplant for chronic granulomatous disease, so the T cells may come from the graft donor. CDR3s include the opening cysteine and the closing phenylalanine or tryptophan. The D gene is left open where the match is weak. Clone size is shown for a subset of rows, as once, few, many or a class of expanded clone.

CDR3nt: TGTGCCAGCAGACAGACAGGGGGCGAAGAGACCCAGTACTTC
CDR3aa: CASRQTGGEETQYF
d_gene: TRBD1
j_gene: TRBJ2-5
abundance: NA
v_gene: TRBV28

CDR3nt: TGTGCCAGCAGTTATTCCGGGACCCCTAACTATGGCTACACCTTC
CDR3aa: CASSYSGTPNYGYTF
d_gene: NA
j_gene: TRBJ1-2
abundance: many
v_gene: TRBV6-2/TRBV6-3

CDR3nt: TGTGCCAGCAGTTTCGGTCTAGCGGCTTACAATGAGCAGTTCTTC
CDR3aa: CASSFGLAAYNEQFF
d_gene: TRBD2
j_gene: TRBJ2-1
abundance: NA
v_gene: TRBV12-3/TRBV12-4

CDR3nt: TGTGCCAGCAGCTTAGCGTTGGGGGAGCAGTACTTC
CDR3aa: CASSLALGEQYF
d_gene: NA
j_gene: TRBJ2-7
abundance: many
v_gene: TRBV7-8

CDR3nt: TGTGCCATCAGCCCGGACAGGGTCGGGACTGAAGCTTTCTTT
CDR3aa: CAISPDRVGTEAFF
d_gene: TRBD1
j_gene: TRBJ1-1
abundance: NA
v_gene: TRBV10-3

CDR3nt: TGCAGCGTCACACCTGGGAGGGGATCGAGCTATGGCTACACCTTC
CDR3aa: CSVTPGRGSSYGYTF
d_gene: NA
j_gene: TRBJ1-2
abundance: many
v_gene: TRBV29-1

CDR3nt: TGTGCCAGCAGCCTACATAAGACTAGCGGGGGGGTGAAGACCCAGTACTTC
CDR3aa: CASSLHKTSGGVKTQYF
d_gene: TRBD2
j_gene: TRBJ2-5
abundance: many
v_gene: TRBV7-2

CDR3nt: TGCAGCGTTGCCTCCCTCGCAGGGGGAATAGCCAAAAACATTCAGTACTTC
CDR3aa: CSVASLAGGIAKNIQYF
d_gene: TRBD1
j_gene: TRBJ2-4
abundance: few
v_gene: TRBV29-1

CDR3nt: TGTGCCAGCAGCCCGCAGTATTCCGGAAACACCATATATTTT
CDR3aa: CASSPQYSGNTIYF
d_gene: NA
j_gene: TRBJ1-3
abundance: NA
v_gene: TRBV7-2

CDR3nt: TGTGCCAGCAGCTTAGGGGACAACTACGAGCAGTACTTC
CDR3aa: CASSLGDNYEQYF
d_gene: NA
j_gene: TRBJ2-7
abundance: many
v_gene: TRBV7-8

CDR3nt: TGTGCCAGCAGCAGCGGTGAGCAGTTCTTC
CDR3aa: CASSSGEQFF
d_gene: NA
j_gene: TRBJ2-1
abundance: few
v_gene: TRBV28

CDR3nt: TGTGCCAGCAGCCACGCTCCCGGAGGCTACGAGCAGTACTTC
CDR3aa: CASSHAPGGYEQYF
d_gene: NA
j_gene: TRBJ2-7
abundance: NA
v_gene: TRBV11-2

CDR3nt: TGCAGTGCTAGGGCTCGGTCCTACAATGAGCAGTTCTTC
CDR3aa: CSARARSYNEQFF
d_gene: NA
j_gene: TRBJ2-1
abundance: NA
v_gene: TRBV20-1

CDR3nt: TGTGCCAGCAGTCTAACCCCTAGCGGGAGTTACAATGAGCAGTTCTTC
CDR3aa: CASSLTPSGSYNEQFF
d_gene: TRBD2
j_gene: TRBJ2-1
abundance: NA
v_gene: TRBV27

CDR3nt: TGCAGCGCTGGGACAGGACAAGAGACCCAGTACTTC
CDR3aa: CSAGTGQETQYF
d_gene: TRBD1
j_gene: TRBJ2-5
abundance: NA
v_gene: TRBV29-1

CDR3nt: TGTGCCAGCAGCTTGGACAGGATTACCACAGATACGCAGTATTTT
CDR3aa: CASSLDRITTDTQYF
d_gene: NA
j_gene: TRBJ2-3
abundance: NA
v_gene: TRBV5-6

CDR3nt: TGTGCCAGCAGCTTCGGGACTAGCGGCAGGCTGGAGCAGTTCTTC
CDR3aa: CASSFGTSGRLEQFF
d_gene: TRBD2
j_gene: TRBJ2-1
abundance: NA
v_gene: TRBV7-3

CDR3nt: TGCAGTGCTAGTGGGGGCCGGGAGACCCAGTACTTC
CDR3aa: CSASGGRETQYF
d_gene: NA
j_gene: TRBJ2-5
abundance: many
v_gene: TRBV20-1

CDR3nt: TGTGCCAGCAGTCGACAGGGAGACAACTATGGCTACACCTTC
CDR3aa: CASSRQGDNYGYTF
d_gene: TRBD1
j_gene: TRBJ1-2
abundance: NA
v_gene: TRBV6-1

CDR3nt: TGTGCCAGCAGTCTAATAATAGCGGGGGAACAAGAGACCCAGTACTTC
CDR3aa: CASSLIIAGEQETQYF
d_gene: TRBD2
j_gene: TRBJ2-5
abundance: few
v_gene: TRBV12-3/TRBV12-4

CDR3nt: TGTGCCAGCAGCTTAGATAGCGGGAGAGCCTACAATGAGCAGTTCTTC
CDR3aa: CASSLDSGRAYNEQFF
d_gene: TRBD2
j_gene: TRBJ2-1
abundance: NA
v_gene: TRBV7-2

CDR3nt: TGTGCCAGCAGCCCACGCGGGACGGCCTCCTACAATGAGCAGTTCTTC
CDR3aa: CASSPRGTASYNEQFF
d_gene: NA
j_gene: TRBJ2-1
abundance: few
v_gene: TRBV7-3

CDR3nt: TGTGCCAGCAGCGGTACTAGCGGGGCATGGGAGCTGTTTTTT
CDR3aa: CASSGTSGAWELFF
d_gene: TRBD2
j_gene: TRBJ2-2
abundance: NA
v_gene: TRBV9

CDR3nt: TGTGCCAGCAGCTCACAGGGGGAGTACGAGCAGTACTTC
CDR3aa: CASSSQGEYEQYF
d_gene: TRBD1
j_gene: TRBJ2-7
abundance: few
v_gene: TRBV12-3/TRBV12-4

CDR3nt: TGTGCCAGCAGTTATGGCGGGGGGCCTACAGATACGCAGTATTTT
CDR3aa: CASSYGGGPTDTQYF
d_gene: TRBD2
j_gene: TRBJ2-3
abundance: NA
v_gene: TRBV6-5

CDR3nt: TGTGCCAGCAGTTCGGGACTAGCGGGAGGGGCCCATGAGCAGTTCTTC
CDR3aa: CASSSGLAGGAHEQFF
d_gene: TRBD2
j_gene: TRBJ2-1
abundance: few
v_gene: TRBV12-3/TRBV12-4

CDR3nt: TGTGCCAGCAGCTTAGCCCCCCCTTGGACGGAGAGTAATTCACCCCTCCACTTT
CDR3aa: CASSLAPPWTESNSPLHF
d_gene: NA
j_gene: TRBJ1-6
abundance: medium-sized
v_gene: TRBV7-2

CDR3nt: TGTGCCAGCAGCCAATGGGGGACAGGGAGATACAATGAGCAGTTCTTC
CDR3aa: CASSQWGTGRYNEQFF
d_gene: TRBD1
j_gene: TRBJ2-1
abundance: many
v_gene: TRBV14

CDR3nt: TGTGCCATCAGTGAAGGCGGGAGGACCTACGAGCAGTACTTC
CDR3aa: CAISEGGRTYEQYF
d_gene: TRBD2
j_gene: TRBJ2-7
abundance: few
v_gene: TRBV10-3

CDR3nt: TGTGCCAGCAGCGTCACGGGACAGGGTTTTTACGAGCAGTACTTC
CDR3aa: CASSVTGQGFYEQYF
d_gene: TRBD1
j_gene: TRBJ2-7
abundance: NA
v_gene: TRBV7-2

CDR3nt: TGTGCCAGCAGCAAACGACTAGCGGGGGGCTACCAAGAGAAAACCCAGTACTTC
CDR3aa: CASSKRLAGGYQEKTQYF
d_gene: TRBD2
j_gene: TRBJ2-5
abundance: many
v_gene: TRBV11-2

CDR3nt: TGCGCCAGCAGCCCGGGACTAGCGGGAGGTGAGCAGTTCTTC
CDR3aa: CASSPGLAGGEQFF
d_gene: TRBD2
j_gene: TRBJ2-1
abundance: NA
v_gene: TRBV5-1

CDR3nt: TGTGCCAGCAGCGGACGGGCAAGCACCGGGGAGCTGTTTTTT
CDR3aa: CASSGRASTGELFF
d_gene: NA
j_gene: TRBJ2-2
abundance: NA
v_gene: TRBV9

CDR3nt: TGCAGTGCTAGAGTGCGAATCCCCGGGACAGGGTTAGCAGAGACCCAGTACTTC
CDR3aa: CSARVRIPGTGLAETQYF
d_gene: TRBD1
j_gene: TRBJ2-5
abundance: NA
v_gene: TRBV20-1

CDR3nt: TGTGCCAGCAGCCACAGGGTTAAGGAAAAACTGTTTTTT
CDR3aa: CASSHRVKEKLFF
d_gene: NA
j_gene: TRBJ1-4
abundance: NA
v_gene: TRBV3-1

CDR3nt: TGTGCCAGCAGGGGGCTACACTATGGCTACACCTTC
CDR3aa: CASRGLHYGYTF
d_gene: NA
j_gene: TRBJ1-2
abundance: NA
v_gene: TRBV12-3/TRBV12-4

CDR3nt: TGTGCCAGCAGTTATTCGGAGCGGGGGGGCCCTGAAAATACGCAGTATTTT
CDR3aa: CASSYSERGGPENTQYF
d_gene: TRBD2
j_gene: TRBJ2-3
abundance: many
v_gene: TRBV6-9

CDR3nt: TGTGCCAGCAGCATAGATACCGGGACTGAAGCTTTCTTT
CDR3aa: CASSIDTGTEAFF
d_gene: NA
j_gene: TRBJ1-1
abundance: NA
v_gene: TRBV7-3

CDR3nt: TGTGCCTCTCGGACTAGCGGGCGGAAAGAGACCCAGTACTTC
CDR3aa: CASRTSGRKETQYF
d_gene: TRBD2
j_gene: TRBJ2-5
abundance: NA
v_gene: TRBV10-3

CDR3nt: TGCGCCAGCAGCTTGGATTGGGGGGGCGCGAGTAATTCACCCCTCCACTTT
CDR3aa: CASSLDWGGASNSPLHF
d_gene: NA
j_gene: TRBJ1-6
abundance: NA
v_gene: TRBV5-1

CDR3nt: TGTGCCAGCAGCCTAGCGGAGCCGCGCAATGAGCAGTTCTTC
CDR3aa: CASSLAEPRNEQFF
d_gene: TRBD2
j_gene: TRBJ2-1
abundance: few
v_gene: TRBV12-3/TRBV12-4

CDR3nt: TGTGCCAGCAGCCTACAGGGAATTAATCAGCCCCAGCATTTT
CDR3aa: CASSLQGINQPQHF
d_gene: NA
j_gene: TRBJ1-5
abundance: many
v_gene: TRBV7-2

CDR3nt: TGTGCCAGCAGAAAAACTGGCGGACAAGAGACCCAGTACTTC
CDR3aa: CASRKTGGQETQYF
d_gene: NA
j_gene: TRBJ2-5
abundance: NA
v_gene: TRBV12-3/TRBV12-4

CDR3nt: TGCAGCGTTGAAGGGCCAGGGCTGAACACCGGGGAGCTGTTTTTT
CDR3aa: CSVEGPGLNTGELFF
d_gene: NA
j_gene: TRBJ2-2
abundance: many
v_gene: TRBV29-1

CDR3nt: TGCAGTGCTGAGGCAGGGGGCATTCAGCCCCAGCATTTT
CDR3aa: CSAEAGGIQPQHF
d_gene: TRBD1
j_gene: TRBJ1-5
abundance: NA
v_gene: TRBV20-1

CDR3nt: TGCAGTGCCTTGACCCTCTCAGGGAACAATGAGCAGTTCTTC
CDR3aa: CSALTLSGNNEQFF
d_gene: NA
j_gene: TRBJ2-1
abundance: few
v_gene: TRBV20-1

CDR3nt: TGTGCCAGCAGCTTGGTCCTAGCGGGAGGGCCAGGGCAGTTCTTC
CDR3aa: CASSLVLAGGPGQFF
d_gene: TRBD2
j_gene: TRBJ2-1
abundance: few
v_gene: TRBV5-5

CDR3nt: TGTGCCAGCAGCTACAGGGGGATCACGGAGACCCAGTACTTC
CDR3aa: CASSYRGITETQYF
d_gene: TRBD1
j_gene: TRBJ2-5
abundance: NA
v_gene: TRBV13

CDR3nt: TGTGCCAGCAGCGCCTCTGGACGGCACTATGGCTACACCTTC
CDR3aa: CASSASGRHYGYTF
d_gene: NA
j_gene: TRBJ1-2
abundance: NA
v_gene: TRBV7-8